This T cell receptor (beta chain) was identified in a study of T-cell memory formation after mild COVID-19. The wider study: Among the donors, TCR clusters were largely specific to each donor.

5'RACE primed at constant segments yielded TCR alpha and TCR beta cDNA libraries bearing sample barcodes and UMIs. TCRdb ran MiXCR on the 5' RACE reads and lists one entry per CDR3 protein. The profile shows about 290,000 distinct CDR3 sequences, 15% to 20% of them singletons. This clonotype was seen more than once but under ten times. The antigen remains undetermined. The CDR3 sequence is 13 residues long. The V gene's germline CDR1 is SGHDT and CDR2 YYEEEE. The V and J ends lost 0 bases and 5 bases respectively, with 9 bases between them. Study-level results: While clones contracting from day 15 to 85 were balanced between CD4 and CD8, later expanders leaned CD4+. Nothing confirmed that second-wave clones peaking on day 37 were specific for SARS-CoV-2.

This sequence joins TRBV5-6 and TRBJ2-7, with D perhaps TRBD2 (7 bases). The sample comprised PBMCs or a T cell subset sorted from them (not recorded which). The sequence was collected from a man younger than 30 who had mild COVID-19 (a few samples of this study predate the infection). Cell type and time point are not known. The CDR3 DNA follows: TGTGCCAGCAGCTTGGGGGGGGGCCACGAGCAGTACTTC. Its translation is CASSLGGGHEQYF.